This TCR beta chain comes out of a study of technical replicates of blood from four donors. Germline CDR1 MNHNS, CDR2 SASEGT. The V segment lost 5 bases and the J segment 5 bases; nucleotides outside the gene matches: 7. This CDR3 is 15 amino acids long. Profiled with immunoSEQ multiplex PCR; TCRdb holds only in-frame clones, not every one. There are tens of thousands of clones in the sample; 91% occur only once, and roughly 4.7% lies in the top ten. Sample: PBMCs. The chain recombines TRBV6-1 with TRBJ2-3; 10 bases agree with TRBD1. The source is a human donor in good health. Some clones in this sample may be carry-over from other donors' samples. CDR3 nucleotide sequence: TGTGCCAGCAGTTTATCGACAGGGGGCTTAGATACGCAGTATTTT. Amino acid sequence: CASSLSTGGLDTQYF.